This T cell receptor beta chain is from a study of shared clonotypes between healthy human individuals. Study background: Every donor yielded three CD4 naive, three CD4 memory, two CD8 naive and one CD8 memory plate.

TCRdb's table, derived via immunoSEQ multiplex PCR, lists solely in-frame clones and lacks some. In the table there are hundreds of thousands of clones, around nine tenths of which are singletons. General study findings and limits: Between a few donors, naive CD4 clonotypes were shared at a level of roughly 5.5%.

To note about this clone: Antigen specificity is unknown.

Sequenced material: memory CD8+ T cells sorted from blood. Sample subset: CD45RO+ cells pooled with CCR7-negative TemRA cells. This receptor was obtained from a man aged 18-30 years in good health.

CDR3 nucleotide sequence: TGCGCCAGCAGCCAAGACCTGTTAACTGGGTACACCTTC. Translated, it gives CASSQDLLTGYTF. The chain employs TRBV4-3 and TRBJ1-2; D unclear. The CDR3 covers 13 residues. The germline gives CDR1 LGHNA, CDR2 YSLEER. V dropped 0 bases and J dropped 11 bases, with 13 bases sitting between them.